This TCR beta chain originates from a study of cytomegalovirus exposure and HLA in healthy donors. Study findings and constraints: After further analysis at a later stage, 17,000 or so TCR beta sequences were associated with HLA alleles at 0.05 false discovery rate. The study assumed roughly uniform donor sequencing depth for presence/absence analyses.

This donor lacks a recorded CMV serostatus. PCR amplification relied on 60 Vbeta primers (plus 13 Jbeta primers). Clones were read by immunoSEQ multiplex PCR, and TCRdb kept only the in-frame ones, dropping some. Of about 130,000 clones listed, over 60% were seen once; the top ten hold about 3%. Concerning this clone itself: The antigen is unknown.

The V and J ends lost 5 bases and 7 bases, in that order; junction bases with no gene match: 13. This CDR3 has 15 residues. Per the germline V gene, CDR1 is SGHAT and CDR2 is FQNNGV. The sequence came from a human donor in good health. The chain joins TRBV11-2 to TRBJ2-7, with 8 bases fitting TRBD1. The source material was PBMCs. The CDR3, as DNA: TGTGCCAGCAGCAATTCCACCAGGGGGCCGGGTGAGCAGTACTTC. It translates to CASSNSTRGPGEQYF.